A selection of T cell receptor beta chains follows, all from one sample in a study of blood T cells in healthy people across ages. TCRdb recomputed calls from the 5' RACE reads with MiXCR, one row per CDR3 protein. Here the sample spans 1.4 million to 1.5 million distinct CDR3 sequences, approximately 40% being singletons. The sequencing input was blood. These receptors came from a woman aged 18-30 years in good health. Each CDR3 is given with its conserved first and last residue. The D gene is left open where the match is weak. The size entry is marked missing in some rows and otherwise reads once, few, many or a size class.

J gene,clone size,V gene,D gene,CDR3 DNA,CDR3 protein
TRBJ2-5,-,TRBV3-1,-,TGTGCCAGCAGCCAGGCGTCTAACAAAGAGACCCAGTACTTC,CASSQASNKETQYF
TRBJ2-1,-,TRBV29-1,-,TGCAGCGTTGTGGTGTCCAGGGGCAATGAGCAGTTCTTC,CSVVVSRGNEQFF
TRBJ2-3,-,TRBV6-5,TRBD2,TGTGCCAGCAGTTACGGGACTAGCGGGGGGTGGTTGGTGGATACGCAGTATTTT,CASSYGTSGGWLVDTQYF
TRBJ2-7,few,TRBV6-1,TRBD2,TGTGCCAGCAGTGAAGGTAGCGGGGGGCCCTACGAGCAGTACTTC,CASSEGSGGPYEQYF
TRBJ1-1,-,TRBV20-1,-,TGCAGTGCTGGGGGCGGCACCACTGAAGCTTTCTTT,CSAGGGTTEAFF
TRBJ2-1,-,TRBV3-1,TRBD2,TGTGCCAGCAGCCCCCGGGACTACCTGGAGAATGAGCAGTTCTTC,CASSPRDYLENEQFF
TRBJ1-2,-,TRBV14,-,TGTGCCAGCAGCCGTCAGCCTAGGGTAATGGGATATGGCTACACCTTC,CASSRQPRVMGYGYTF
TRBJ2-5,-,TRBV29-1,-,TGCAGCGGCCTTGGGGGCTGGAATGAGCAGTACTTC,CSGLGGWNEQYF
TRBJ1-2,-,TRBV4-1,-,TGCGCCAGCAGCCACCCGGTTATAGCTGGCTACACCTTC,CASSHPVIAGYTF
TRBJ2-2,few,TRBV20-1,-,TGCAGTGCTAGTAATCCCAACACCGGGGAGCTGTTTTTT,CSASNPNTGELFF
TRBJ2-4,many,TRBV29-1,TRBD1,TGCAGCGTTGGACAGGGGGCCAAAAACATTCAGTACTTC,CSVGQGAKNIQYF
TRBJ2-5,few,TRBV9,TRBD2,TGTGCCAGCAGCGTGAGCGGGGGGGTCCAAGAGACCCAGTACTTC,CASSVSGGVQETQYF
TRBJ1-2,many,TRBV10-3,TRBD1,TGTGCCATCAGTGAAGAGGACAGGGAATATGGCTACACCTTC,CAISEEDREYGYTF
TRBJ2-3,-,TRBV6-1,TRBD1,TGTGCCAGCAGTGACCGGGACCTGCGAGGGACAGATACGCAGAATTTT,CASSDRDLRGTDTQNF
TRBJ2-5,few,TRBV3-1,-,TGTGCCAGCAGCTTCAGGACGGAACTGGGGACCCAGTACTTC,CASSFRTELGTQYF
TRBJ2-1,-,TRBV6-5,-,TGTGCCAGCAGTTACTCAAGCGGCTCAAAGGAGCAGTTCTTC,CASSYSSGSKEQFF
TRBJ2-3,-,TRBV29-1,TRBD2,TGCAGCGTTGAGCGGGAGTTTTTCCCAGATACGCAGTATTTT,CSVEREFFPDTQYF
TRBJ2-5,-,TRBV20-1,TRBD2,TGCAGTGCTCGGACTAGCGCCGAGACCCAGTACTTC,CSARTSAETQYF
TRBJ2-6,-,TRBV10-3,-,TGTGCCATCAGTGAGTCGAGCCCCGCCTCTGGGGCCAACGTCCTGACTTTC,CAISESSPASGANVLTF
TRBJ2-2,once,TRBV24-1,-,TGTGCCACCAGTGAACGAGACAGGTACACCGGGGAGCTGTTTTTT,CATSERDRYTGELFF
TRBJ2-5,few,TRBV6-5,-,TGTGCCGTCAGGGGACAAGAGACCCAGTACTTC,CAVRGQETQYF
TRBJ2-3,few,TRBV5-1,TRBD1,TGCGCCAGCAGCTCGGACAGGGCGGCAGATACGCAGTATTTT,CASSSDRAADTQYF
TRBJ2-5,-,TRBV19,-,TGTGCCAGTAGTAGGTATATCAAAGAGACCCAGTACTTC,CASSRYIKETQYF
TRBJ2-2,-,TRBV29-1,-,TGCAGCGTTCGTCTGAACACCGGGGAGCTGTTTTTT,CSVRLNTGELFF
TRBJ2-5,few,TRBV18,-,TGTGCCAGCTCACCAAACCTCGGGGACCTACAAGAGACCCAGTACTTC,CASSPNLGDLQETQYF
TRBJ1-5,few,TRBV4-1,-,TGCGCCAGCAGCCAGCCCTTTAGCAATCAGCCCCAGCATTTT,CASSQPFSNQPQHF
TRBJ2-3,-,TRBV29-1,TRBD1,TGCAGCGTGACCGGGACAGCTAGCACAGATACGCAGTATTTT,CSVTGTASTDTQYF
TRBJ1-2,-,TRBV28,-,TGTGCCAGCACATCCCTGGACTATGGCTACACCTTC,CASTSLDYGYTF
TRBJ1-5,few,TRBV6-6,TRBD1,TGTGCCATGGCGCTGGGGGACAGGGACAATCAGCCCCAGCATTTT,CAMALGDRDNQPQHF
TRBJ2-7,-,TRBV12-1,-,TGTGCCAGCAGCCCGTCAGGACTAGCGGGGAATTACGAGCAGTACTTC,CASSPSGLAGNYEQYF
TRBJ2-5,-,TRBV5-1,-,TGCGCCAGCAGCTTGACGGTAATCCACAATGAGCAGTACTTC,CASSLTVIHNEQYF
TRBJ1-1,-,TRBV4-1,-,TGCGCCAGCAGCCAAGAACAGGCTGCGAACACTGAAGCTTTCTTT,CASSQEQAANTEAFF
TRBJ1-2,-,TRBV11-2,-,TGTGCCAGCAGCTTGGCCCGGGGCTATGGCTACACCTTC,CASSLARGYGYTF
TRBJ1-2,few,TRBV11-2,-,TGTGCCAGCAGCCTTAGCGACAGGAACTATGGCTACACCTTC,CASSLSDRNYGYTF
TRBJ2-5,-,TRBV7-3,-,TGTGCCAGCAGCGACGGGGCGGGGACCAGGGAGACCCAGTACTTC,CASSDGAGTRETQYF
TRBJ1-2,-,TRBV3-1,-,TGTGCCAGCAGCCCCCCCTCGGGAGGAGGCTACACCTTC,CASSPPSGGGYTF
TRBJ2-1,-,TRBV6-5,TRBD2,TGTGCCAGCAGTGGGGCTAGCGGGGGATACAATGAGCAGTTCTTC,CASSGASGGYNEQFF
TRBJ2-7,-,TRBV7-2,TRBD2,TGTGCCAGCAGCCTTGTAAGCGGGAGCTCCTACAATGAGCAGTACTTC,CASSLVSGSSYNEQYF
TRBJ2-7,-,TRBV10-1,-,TGCGCCAGCACTCCCGTCTCCTACGAGCAGTACTTC,CASTPVSYEQYF
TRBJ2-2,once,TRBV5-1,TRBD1,TGCGCCAGCAGCTATGACAGGGAAGGGACCGGGGAGCTGTTTTTT,CASSYDREGTGELFF
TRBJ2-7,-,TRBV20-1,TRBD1,TGCAGTGCAAAAACAGGGGACGAGCAGTACTTC,CSAKTGDEQYF
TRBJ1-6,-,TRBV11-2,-,TGTGCCAGCAGCTTAGTCTGGGGCTCCTATAATTCGCCCCTCCACTTT,CASSLVWGSYNSPLHF
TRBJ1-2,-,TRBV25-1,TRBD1,TGTGCCAGCAGTGATTCCCCCGCAGGGGGATATGGCTACACCTTC,CASSDSPAGGYGYTF
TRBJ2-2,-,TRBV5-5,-,TGTGCCAGCAGCTTGGGCCCCTGGAGGGGCACCGGGGAGCTGTTTTTT,CASSLGPWRGTGELFF
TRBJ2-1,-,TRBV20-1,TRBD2,TGCAGTGCTAAACTAGCGGCCCCCTACAATGAGCAGTTCTTC,CSAKLAAPYNEQFF
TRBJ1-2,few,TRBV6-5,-,TGTGCCAGCAGTTACTACCCCTCCGGGGAAGGCTACACCTTC,CASSYYPSGEGYTF
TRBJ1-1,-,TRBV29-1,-,TGCAGCGTTGAATCGGGTGGGGGAACTGAAGCTTTCTTT,CSVESGGGTEAFF
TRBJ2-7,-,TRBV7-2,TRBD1,TGTGCCAGCAGCCGACAGGGACAGGGACTGGGCGAGCAGTACTTC,CASSRQGQGLGEQYF
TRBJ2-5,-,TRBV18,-,TGTGCCAGCTCACGCAGACCAGGAGAGACCCAGTACTTC,CASSRRPGETQYF
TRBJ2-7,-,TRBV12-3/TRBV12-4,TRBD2,TGTGCCAGCAACCTTAGCGGGAGCAAGTACGAGCAGTACTTC,CASNLSGSKYEQYF
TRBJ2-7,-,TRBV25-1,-,TGTGCCAGCAGTCCGCAGGTTTCAGGGTTCTCCTACGAGCAGTACTTC,CASSPQVSGFSYEQYF
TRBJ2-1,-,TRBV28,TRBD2,TGTGCCAGCACCACCGGCGGGGGAGCAGAGCAGTTCTTC,CASTTGGGAEQFF
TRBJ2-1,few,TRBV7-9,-,TGTGCCAGCAGCGTAAATCAGGGCAGGGAGCAGTTCTTC,CASSVNQGREQFF
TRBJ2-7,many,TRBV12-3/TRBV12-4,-,TGTGCCAGCAGTTTGGGGGACCCGTACGAGCAGTACTTC,CASSLGDPYEQYF